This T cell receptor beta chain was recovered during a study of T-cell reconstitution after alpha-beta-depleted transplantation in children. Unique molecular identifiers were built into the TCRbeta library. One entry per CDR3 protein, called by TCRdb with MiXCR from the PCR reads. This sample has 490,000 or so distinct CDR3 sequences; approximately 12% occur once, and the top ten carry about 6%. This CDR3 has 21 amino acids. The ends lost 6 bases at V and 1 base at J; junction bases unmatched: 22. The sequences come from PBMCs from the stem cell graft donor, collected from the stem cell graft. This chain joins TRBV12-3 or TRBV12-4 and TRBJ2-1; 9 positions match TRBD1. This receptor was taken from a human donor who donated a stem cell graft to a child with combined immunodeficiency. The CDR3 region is CASSFTMGRDRALISYNEQFF. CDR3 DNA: TGTGCCAGCAGCTTCACCATGGGCCGGGACAGGGCTTTGATTTCCTACAATGAGCAGTTCTTC.